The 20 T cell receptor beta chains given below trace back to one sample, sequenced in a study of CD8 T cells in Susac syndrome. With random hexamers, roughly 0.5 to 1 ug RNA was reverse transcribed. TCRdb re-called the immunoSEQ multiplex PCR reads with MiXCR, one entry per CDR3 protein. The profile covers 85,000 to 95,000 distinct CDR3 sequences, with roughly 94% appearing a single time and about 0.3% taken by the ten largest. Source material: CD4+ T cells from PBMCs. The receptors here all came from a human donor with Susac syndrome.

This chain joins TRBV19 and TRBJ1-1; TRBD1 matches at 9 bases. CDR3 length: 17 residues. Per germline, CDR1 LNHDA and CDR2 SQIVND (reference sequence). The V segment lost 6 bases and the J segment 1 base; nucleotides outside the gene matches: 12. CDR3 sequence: CASRERTGGSANTEAFF. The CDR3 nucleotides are TGTGCCAGTAGGGAACGAACAGGGGGCTCGGCGAACACTGAAGCTTTCTTT.

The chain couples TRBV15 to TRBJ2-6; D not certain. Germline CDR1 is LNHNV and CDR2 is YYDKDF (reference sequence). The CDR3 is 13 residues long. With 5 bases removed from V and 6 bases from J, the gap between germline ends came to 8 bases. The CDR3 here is CATSPALANVLTF. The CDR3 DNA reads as TGTGCCACCAGCCCAGCTTTGGCCAACGTCCTGACTTTC.

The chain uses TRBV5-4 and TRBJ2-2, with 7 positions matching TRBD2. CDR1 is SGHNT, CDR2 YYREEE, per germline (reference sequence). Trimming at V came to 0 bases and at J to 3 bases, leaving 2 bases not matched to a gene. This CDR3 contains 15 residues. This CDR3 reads CASSLGGSHTGELFF. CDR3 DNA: TGTGCCAGCAGCTTGGGCGGGAGTCACACCGGGGAGCTGTTTTTT.

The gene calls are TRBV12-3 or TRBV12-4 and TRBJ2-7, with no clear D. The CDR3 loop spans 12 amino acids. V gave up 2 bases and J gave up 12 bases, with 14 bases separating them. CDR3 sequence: CASSLLVDRPYF. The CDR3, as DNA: TGTGCCAGCAGTTTATTGGTAGATAGGCCGTACTTC.

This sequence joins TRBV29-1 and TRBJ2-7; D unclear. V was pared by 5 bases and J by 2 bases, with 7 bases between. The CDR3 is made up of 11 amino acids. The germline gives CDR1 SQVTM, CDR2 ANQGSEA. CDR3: CSVRLTYEQYF. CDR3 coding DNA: TGCAGCGTTAGATTGACCTACGAGCAGTACTTC.

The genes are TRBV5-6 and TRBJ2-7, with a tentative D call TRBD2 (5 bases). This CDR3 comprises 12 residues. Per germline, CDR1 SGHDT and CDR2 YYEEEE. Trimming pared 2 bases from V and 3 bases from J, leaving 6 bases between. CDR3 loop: CASSFGDYEQYF. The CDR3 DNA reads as TGTGCCAGCAGCTTCGGGGACTACGAGCAGTACTTC.

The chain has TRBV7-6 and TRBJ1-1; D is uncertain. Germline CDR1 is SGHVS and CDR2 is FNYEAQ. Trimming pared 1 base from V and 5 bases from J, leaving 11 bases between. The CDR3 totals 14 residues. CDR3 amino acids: CASSLEPGATEAFF. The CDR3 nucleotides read TGTGCCAGCAGCTTAGAGCCAGGAGCTACTGAAGCTTTCTTT.

The CDR3 sequence: CASRVARGYTF. CDR3 in DNA: TGTGCCAGCAGGGTGGCGCGTGGCTACACCTTC. This sequence joins TRBV28 and TRBJ1-2; D is ambiguous. This CDR3 has 11 amino acids. Trimming shortened V by 6 bases and J by 7 bases, and 9 bases separated the two germline ends. In germline, CDR1 is MDHEN, CDR2 SYDVKM.

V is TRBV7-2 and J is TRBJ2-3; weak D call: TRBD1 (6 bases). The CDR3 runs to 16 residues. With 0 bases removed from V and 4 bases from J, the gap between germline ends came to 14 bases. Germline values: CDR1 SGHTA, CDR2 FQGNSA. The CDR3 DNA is TGTGCCAGCAGCTTAGCTGGGGCAGGGGCCCCAGATACGCAGTATTTT. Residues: CASSLAGAGAPDTQYF.

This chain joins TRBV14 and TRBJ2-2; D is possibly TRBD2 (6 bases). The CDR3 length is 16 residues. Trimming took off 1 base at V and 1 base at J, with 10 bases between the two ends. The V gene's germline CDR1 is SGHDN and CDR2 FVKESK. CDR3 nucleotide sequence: TGTGCCAGCAGCCAAGGATCGGGGGTGAACACCGGGGAGCTGTTTTTT. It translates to CASSQGSGVNTGELFF.

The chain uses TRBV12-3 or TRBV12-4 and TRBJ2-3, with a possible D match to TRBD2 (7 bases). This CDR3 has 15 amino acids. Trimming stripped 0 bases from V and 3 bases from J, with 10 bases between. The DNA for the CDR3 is TGTGCCAGCAGTTTAGCGGGGGGGCCAACAGATACGCAGTATTTT. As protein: CASSLAGGPTDTQYF.

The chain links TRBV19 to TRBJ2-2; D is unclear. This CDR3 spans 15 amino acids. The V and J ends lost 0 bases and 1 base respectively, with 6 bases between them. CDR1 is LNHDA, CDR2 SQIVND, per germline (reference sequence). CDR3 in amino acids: CASSIDLKNTGELFF. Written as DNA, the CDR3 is TGTGCCAGTAGTATAGACCTAAAGAACACCGGGGAGCTGTTTTTT.

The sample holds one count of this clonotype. CDR3 loop: CASSSADRMETQYF. The CDR3 DNA reads as TGTGCCAGCAGCTCGGCGGACAGGATGGAGACCCAGTACTTC. V and J are TRBV5-4 and TRBJ2-5; 7 nucleotides agree with TRBD1. Unmatched junction bases numbered 7, after V lost 3 bases and J lost 5 bases. Per germline, CDR1 SGHNT and CDR2 YYREEE (reference sequence). CDR3 length: 14 residues.

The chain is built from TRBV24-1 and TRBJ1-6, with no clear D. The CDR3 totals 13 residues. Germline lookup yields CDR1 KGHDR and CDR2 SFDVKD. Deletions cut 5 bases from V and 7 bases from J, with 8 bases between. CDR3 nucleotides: TGTGCCACCAGTGGATGGGCAAATTCACCCCTCCACTTT. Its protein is CATSGWANSPLHF.

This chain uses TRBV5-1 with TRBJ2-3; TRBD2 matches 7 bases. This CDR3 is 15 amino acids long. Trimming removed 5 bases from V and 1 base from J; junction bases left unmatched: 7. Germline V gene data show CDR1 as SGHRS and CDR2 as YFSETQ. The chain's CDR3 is CASRRSGDRTDTQYF. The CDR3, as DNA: TGCGCCAGCAGAAGGAGCGGGGACCGCACAGATACGCAGTATTTT.

CDR3 nucleotides: TGTGCCAGCAGTGTGGACGGGGATTCACCCCTCCACTTT. Translation: CASSVDGDSPLHF. The V and J genes are TRBV12-3 or TRBV12-4 and TRBJ1-6; D uncertain. CDR3 length: 13 residues. Trimming left V 5 bases short and J 8 bases short, with 10 bases between.

Written as DNA, the CDR3 is TGTGCCAGCAGCCAGCCAGATACGCAGTATTTT. Protein sequence: CASSQPDTQYF. The chain couples TRBV6-2 or TRBV6-3 to TRBJ2-3; no clear D. From germline, CDR1 is MNHEY and CDR2 SVGEGT. This CDR3 comprises 11 residues. The V gene lost 6 bases and the J gene lost 4 bases, with 5 bases spanning the gap.

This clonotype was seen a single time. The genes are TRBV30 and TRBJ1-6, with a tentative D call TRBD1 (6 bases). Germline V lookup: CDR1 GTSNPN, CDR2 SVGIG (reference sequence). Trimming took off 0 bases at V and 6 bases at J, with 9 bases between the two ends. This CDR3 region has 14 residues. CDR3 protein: CAWSVWDTNSPLHF. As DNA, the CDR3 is TGTGCCTGGAGTGTATGGGACACTAATTCACCCCTCCACTTT.

The CDR3 coding sequence is TGCAGTGCTAGGCAACATCTCGGCGGCAATAATTCACCCCTCCACTTT. Its protein product is CSARQHLGGNNSPLHF. J is TRBJ1-6 and V is TRBV20-1, with D unresolved. In germline, CDR1 is DFQATT, CDR2 SNEGSKA (reference sequence). The V end lost 3 bases, the J end lost 5 bases, and 17 bases lay between the germline ends. The length of the CDR3 is 16 residues.

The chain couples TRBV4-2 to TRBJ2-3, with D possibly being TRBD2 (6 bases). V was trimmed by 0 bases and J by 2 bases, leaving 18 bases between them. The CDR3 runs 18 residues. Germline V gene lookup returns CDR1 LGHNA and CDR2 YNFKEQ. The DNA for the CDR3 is TGTGCCAGCAGCCAAGAGAGAAGGAGCGGGTCAGTCACAGATACGCAGTATTTT. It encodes CASSQERRSGSVTDTQYF.